One and the same sample provided the 30 T cell receptor beta chains below, sequenced in a study of T cell responses to AZD1222 COVID-19 vaccine. Assay: immunoSEQ multiplex PCR; the TCRdb copy retains only in-frame clones and omits some. Of about 190,000 clones detected, around 92% appear once; the ten largest clones hold approximately 1.3%. The source material was peripheral blood, sampled on day 0 of AZD1222 vaccination. The receptor source for this set is an adult in good health.

The genes are TRBV3-1 (or the pseudogene TRBV3-2) and TRBJ2-5; 11 bases agree with TRBD2. Germline CDR1 LGHDT, CDR2 YNNKEL (reference sequence). V shed 1 base, J shed 8 bases, and the junction held 15 bases outside the gene matches. The CDR3 spans 18 residues. The CDR3, as DNA: TGTGCCAGCAGCCAAGCCCCCCTAGCGGGGGGTTCGGTCGTTACCCAGTACTTC. Translating it yields CASSQAPLAGGSVVTQYF.

V gene TRBV12-3 or TRBV12-4 combines with J gene TRBJ2-7, with unresolved D. CDR3 length: 12 amino acids. Trimming removed 6 bases from V and 0 bases from J, with 6 bases in between. DNA of the CDR3: TGTGCCAGCAGCAAAAGCTCCTACGAGCAGTACTTC. Residues: CASSKSSYEQYF.

CDR3 nucleotide sequence: TGTGCCAGCAGTGGGGCTAGCGGGGGCCCTAGCTCCTACAATGAGCAGTTCTTC. The encoded protein is CASSGASGGPSSYNEQFF. V and J are TRBV6-1 and TRBJ2-1, with 10 positions matching TRBD2. The V gene's germline CDR1 is MNHNS and CDR2 SASEGT. V lost 4 bases to trimming and J lost 0 bases; unmatched junction nucleotides: 9. CDR3 length: 18 residues.

The chain joins TRBV5-1 to TRBJ1-2, with 7 bases fitting TRBD1. The germline gives CDR1 SGHRS, CDR2 YFSETQ. The CDR3 is 14 residues long. With V trimmed by 2 bases and J by 4 bases, 5 bases remained unmatched. The CDR3 spells CASSFPGQPYGYTF. In DNA form, the CDR3 reads TGCGCCAGCAGCTTCCCGGGACAGCCCTATGGCTACACCTTC.

This clone was seen a few times. This chain connects TRBV27 to TRBJ1-2; D possibly corresponds to TRBD1 (6 bases). Per the germline V gene, CDR1 is MNHEY and CDR2 is SMNVEV (reference sequence). V lost 5 bases and J lost 2, with 9 bases in between. There are 13 residues in the CDR3. Here the CDR3 reads CASSVGGNYGYTF. CDR3 DNA sequence: TGTGCCAGCAGTGTTGGGGGCAACTATGGCTACACCTTC.

V and J are TRBV19 and TRBJ1-1; TRBD1 aligns across 7 bases. CDR3 size: 14 residues. The germline gives CDR1 LNHDA, CDR2 SQIVND (reference sequence). V was pared by 6 bases and J by 1 base, with 5 bases of the junction left unmatched. CDR3 protein: CASRGDRPNTEAFF. For the CDR3, the DNA is TGTGCCAGTAGGGGGGACAGACCGAACACTGAAGCTTTCTTT.

The chain uses TRBV6-5 and TRBJ2-1; 9 nucleotides line up with TRBD2. The CDR3 length is 15 residues. Germline lookup yields CDR1 MNHEY and CDR2 SVGAGI. Losses at the gene ends were 1 base for V and 5 bases for J; bases not matched to a gene: 3. CDR3 sequence (DNA): TGTGCCAGCAGTTACTTTAGCGGGGGAAACAATGAGCAGTTCTTC. Translation gives CASSYFSGGNNEQFF.

V is TRBV3-1 (or the pseudogene TRBV3-2) and J is TRBJ1-1, with TRBD1 matching 8 bases. The CDR3 has 13 residues. Trimming took 8 bases from V and 8 from J; bases not matched to a gene: 10. Germline assignment: CDR1 LGHDT and CDR2 YNNKEL (reference sequence). The CDR3 spells CASSDYRGKEAFF. The CDR3 DNA follows: TGTGCCAGCTCCGACTACAGGGGGAAGGAAGCTTTCTTT.

The chain couples TRBV9 to TRBJ1-5; possibly TRBD1 for D (5 bases). The germline V gene has CDR1 SGDLS and CDR2 YYNGEE. This CDR3 comprises 14 residues. The germline V and J ends were trimmed by 4 bases and 2 bases, with 10 bases remaining between them. The CDR3 nucleotides read TGTGCCAGCAGCTTAGGGGTGGGCAATCAGCCCCAGCATTTT. Its translation is CASSLGVGNQPQHF.

In nucleotides, the CDR3 is TGTGCCAGCAGTCTACAACTTCATCGGACGCGAGATAAGTCAGCCCAGCATTTT. It encodes CASSLQLHRTRDKSAQHF. The chain links TRBV6-6 to TRBJ1-5; D not resolved. This CDR3 has 18 amino acids. Between the trimmed V and J ends, which lost 5 bases and 11 bases, there was a span of 31 bases. Per the germline V gene, CDR1 is MNHNY and CDR2 is SVGAGI (reference sequence).

The J gene is TRBJ1-1, the V gene TRBV5-1; tentative D call: TRBD1 (5 bases). The V gene's germline CDR1 is SGHRS and CDR2 YFSETQ. V was shortened by 8 bases and J by 4 bases, with 15 bases between the two germline ends. The length of the CDR3 is 13 residues. CDR3 sequence: CASGEGGGTEAFF. CDR3 DNA: TGCGCCAGTGGGGAAGGCGGGGGCACTGAAGCTTTCTTT.

The V and J genes are TRBV12-3 or TRBV12-4 and TRBJ2-7, with D unresolved. The length of the CDR3 is 12 residues. V was trimmed by 5 bases and J by 2 bases, leaving 7 bases between them. CDR3 nucleotides: TGTGCCAGCAGTCCTGCCCCCTACGAGCAGTACTTC. Translated, it gives CASSPAPYEQYF.

V usage is TRBV25-1 and J usage is TRBJ2-3; 7 bases are a match to TRBD2. With 5 bases clipped from V and 4 bases from J, the junction kept 12 bases outside the gene matches. The germline V gene encodes CDR1 MGHDK and CDR2 SYGVNS. The CDR3 consists of 16 residues. CDR3 bases: TGTGCCAGCAGTAAAGGCGGGGGTACGGCTTCAGATACGCAGTATTTT. This gives the protein CASSKGGGTASDTQYF.

V and J are TRBV5-1 and TRBJ2-1, with D tentatively TRBD1 (6 bases). The V end lost 0 bases, the J end lost 8 bases, and 12 bases lay between the germline ends. CDR1 and CDR2 from the germline V gene are SGHRS and YFSETQ. The CDR3 has 14 amino acids. The CDR3 region is CASSLGARGDEQFF. As DNA, the CDR3 is TGCGCCAGCAGCTTGGGGGCCAGGGGCGATGAGCAGTTCTTC.

The CDR3 protein is CASSYSGGSYNSPLHF. CDR3 sequence (DNA): TGTGCCAGCAGTTACTCGGGGGGCTCCTATAATTCACCCCTCCACTTT. V is TRBV6-5 and J is TRBJ1-6; D may be TRBD1 (5 bases). This CDR3 has 16 amino acids. V lost 0 bases and J lost 0, with 6 bases in between. Germline-derived CDR1 and CDR2 are MNHEY and SVGAGI.

For the CDR3, the DNA is TGTGCCAGCACCGAAAATCTCCCGGGGGGCTACACCTTC. Protein sequence: CASTENLPGGYTF. The V call is TRBV7-8, the J call TRBJ1-2, with D uncertain. The CDR3 totals 13 residues. The germline V gene has CDR1 SGHVS and CDR2 FQNEAQ. V was trimmed by 7 bases and J by 8 bases, leaving 17 bases between them.

The rearrangement links TRBV2 to TRBJ1-6; D gene ambiguous. The germline V and J ends were trimmed by 0 bases and 13 bases, with 13 bases remaining between them. The CDR3 covers 14 residues. In germline, CDR1 is SNHLY, CDR2 FYNNEI. CDR3 coding DNA: TGTGCCAGCAGTGAAGCTTACCCCCGGGCTCCCCTCCACTTT. This translates into CASSEAYPRAPLHF.

The genes are TRBV18 and TRBJ1-1; D perhaps matches TRBD1 (6 bases). V gave up 0 bases and J gave up 1 base, with 12 bases separating them. The germline V gene encodes CDR1 KGHSH and CDR2 LQKENI. The CDR3 runs 16 residues. DNA for the CDR3: TGTGCCAGCTCACCACCGGGTCCAGGGGAGAACACTGAAGCTTTCTTT. Its protein is CASSPPGPGENTEAFF.

This clone was counted once. The chain combines TRBV18 with TRBJ1-2, with a possible D match to TRBD1 (6 bases). Per germline, CDR1 KGHSH and CDR2 LQKENI. The ends were cut back, 3 bases at V and 4 bases at J, with 15 bases in the middle. CDR3 length: 15 amino acids. As DNA, the CDR3 is TGTGCCAGCTCACCGAATGTACAGGGAACCTATGGCTACACCTTC. It is translated as CASSPNVQGTYGYTF.

V usage is TRBV7-9 and J usage is TRBJ2-7; 9 nucleotides line up with TRBD1. V lost 5 bases, J lost 0 bases, and 8 bases stayed unmatched. The CDR3 has 16 amino acids. The germline V gene has CDR1 SEHNR and CDR2 FQNEAQ (reference sequence). The CDR3 here is CASSTGSGQGSYEQYF. The CDR3 DNA follows: TGTGCCAGCAGCACCGGTTCGGGACAGGGCTCCTACGAGCAGTACTTC.

The V gene is TRBV5-8, the J gene TRBJ2-1, with D perhaps given as TRBD1 or TRBD2 (6 bases each). Germline V gene sequence: CDR1 SGHTS, CDR2 YDEGEE. With 2 bases removed from V and 4 bases from J, the gap between germline ends came to 13 bases. CDR3 length: 15 residues. The chain's CDR3 is CASSLGGLRYNEQFF. The CDR3 region has the DNA TGTGCCAGCAGCTTAGGGGGGTTGAGGTACAATGAGCAGTTCTTC.

The chain is built from TRBV5-4 and TRBJ1-1; 7 bases align to TRBD1. The CDR3 loop spans 15 amino acids. In germline, CDR1 is SGHNT, CDR2 YYREEE (reference sequence). The J segment lost 2 bases and the V segment lost 4 bases, leaving 8 bases of the junction unmatched. The CDR3 here is CASSPQGGINTEAFF. The CDR3 DNA reads TGTGCCAGCAGCCCTCAGGGGGGTATTAACACTGAAGCTTTCTTT.

The chain is built from TRBV7-3 and TRBJ1-3; 9 bases are a match to TRBD1. Germline values: CDR1 SGHTA, CDR2 FQGTGA. This CDR3 comprises 16 residues. Unmatched junction bases numbered 3, after V lost 1 base and J lost 2 bases. CDR3 DNA sequence: TGTGCCAGCAGCTTAATGGGACAGGGTACTGGAAACACCATATATTTT. It translates to CASSLMGQGTGNTIYF.

V usage is TRBV18 and J usage is TRBJ1-3; unclear D gene. This CDR3 has 15 amino acids. The V gene lost 2 bases and the J gene lost 0 bases, with 8 bases spanning the gap. CDR1 and CDR2 (germline): KGHSH, LQKENI. The CDR3 loop reads CASSPESYSGNTIYF. The DNA of the CDR3 is TGTGCCAGCTCACCAGAGTCGTACTCTGGAAACACCATATATTTT.

This chain connects TRBV7-8 to TRBJ1-1; the D gene is possibly TRBD1 (6 bases). CDR1 and CDR2 from the germline V gene are SGHVS and FQNEAQ. The ends were cut back, 0 bases at V and 2 bases at J, with 10 bases in the middle. The CDR3 consists of 15 residues. CDR3 sequence reads: CASSLAPGANTEAFF. The CDR3 bases are TGTGCCAGCAGCTTAGCCCCGGGGGCAAACACTGAAGCTTTCTTT.

The rearrangement uses TRBV28 and TRBJ1-1; 11 bases are a match to TRBD1. Germline CDR1 is MDHEN and CDR2 is SYDVKM. V dropped 6 bases and J dropped 0; count of bases not matched to a gene: 3. CDR3 length: 15 amino acids. The CDR3 loop is CASRRTGGMNTEAFF. The DNA for the CDR3 is TGTGCCAGCAGAAGGACAGGGGGCATGAACACTGAAGCTTTCTTT. Full variable domain (remainder filled in from reference TRBV28 and TRBJ1-1): DVKVTQSSRYLVKRTGEKVFLECVQDMDHENMFWYRQDPGLGLRLIYFSYDVKMKEKGDIPEGYSVSREKKERFSLILESASTNQTSMYLCASRRTGGMNTEAFFGQGTRLTVV.

The V and J genes are TRBV2 and TRBJ2-5; D is perhaps TRBD1 or TRBD2 (5 bases each). This CDR3 region has 16 residues. CDR1 and CDR2 (germline): SNHLY, FYNNEI. V was shortened by 2 bases and J by 4 bases, with 17 bases between the two germline ends. The CDR3 DNA follows: TGTGCCAGCAGTGAAACAGGAGCCGGTGGGGGAGAGACCCAGTACTTC. This gives the protein CASSETGAGGGETQYF.

The chain links TRBV3-1 (or the pseudogene TRBV3-2) to TRBJ1-5; weak D call: TRBD1 (6 bases). This CDR3 is 16 amino acids long. The V end lost 4 bases, the J end lost 6 bases, and 19 bases lay between the germline ends. Germline loops: CDR1 LGHDT, CDR2 YNNKEL (reference sequence). The CDR3 DNA is TGTGCCAGCAGCCCTTGGGGGGGGGCCGGTTCTCAGCCCCAGCATTTT. It translates to CASSPWGGAGSQPQHF.

This clone was observed once. This sequence joins TRBV7-9 and TRBJ2-1; D call uncertain. Germline assignment: CDR1 SEHNR and CDR2 FQNEAQ (reference sequence). V lost 5 bases and J 8 bases, leaving 16 bases between the germline ends. This CDR3 has 14 residues. CDR3 DNA sequence: TGTGCCAGCAGCCCCCCCGGTGGGTGGTATGAGCAGTTCTTC. It encodes CASSPPGGWYEQFF. Filled out from reference TRBV7-9 and TRBJ2-1, the complete variable domain reads DTGVSQNPRHKITKRGQNVTFRCDPISEHNRLYWYRQTLGQGPEFLTYFQNEAQLEKSRLLSDRFSAERPKGSFSTLEIQRTEQGDSAMYLCASSPPGGWYEQFFGPGTRLTVL.

This chain links TRBV18 with TRBJ2-2; no firm D call. The V and J ends lost 0 bases and 10 bases respectively, with 9 bases between them. CDR1 is KGHSH, CDR2 LQKENI, per germline. The CDR3 sequence is 13 residues long. The CDR3 loop reads CASSPPPSAELFF. The DNA of the CDR3 is TGTGCCAGCTCACCACCACCCTCGGCGGAGCTGTTTTTT.